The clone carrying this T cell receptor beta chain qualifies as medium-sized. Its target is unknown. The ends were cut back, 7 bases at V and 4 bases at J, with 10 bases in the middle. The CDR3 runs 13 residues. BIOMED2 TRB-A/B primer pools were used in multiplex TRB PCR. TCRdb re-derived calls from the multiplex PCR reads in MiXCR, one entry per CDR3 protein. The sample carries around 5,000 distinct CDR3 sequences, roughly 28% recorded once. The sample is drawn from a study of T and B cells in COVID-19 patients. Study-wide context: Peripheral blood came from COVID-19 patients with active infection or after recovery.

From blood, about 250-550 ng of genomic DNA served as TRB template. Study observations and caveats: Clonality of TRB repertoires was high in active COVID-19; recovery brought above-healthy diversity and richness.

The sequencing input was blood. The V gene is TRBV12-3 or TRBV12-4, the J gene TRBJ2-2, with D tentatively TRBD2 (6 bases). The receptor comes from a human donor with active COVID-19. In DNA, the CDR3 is TGTGCCAGCACCCAGGGAGGCACCGGGGAGCTGTTTTTT. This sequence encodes CASTQGGTGELFF.